This T cell receptor beta chain was observed in a study of molecular identifiers for immune sequencing clone quantification. The study's findings and limits: Over 98% of CMV-specific effector molecules, but under 1% of naive ones, were in clones above 20 copies. Sizes of highly expanded clones could be underestimated through identical TCRs sharing a barcode.

On this clonotype itself: Antigen: not known.

With 10%, 30% or 50% of RNA, about 20,000 to 1,000,000 naive CD8 T cells were sequenced. Trimming cost V 2 bases and J 2 bases; bases outside gene matches: 8. The CDR3 covers 16 residues. Germline V lookup: CDR1 KGHSH, CDR2 LQKENI. TCRdb recomputed calls from the PCR reads with MiXCR, one row per CDR3 protein. The profile covers about 630,000 distinct CDR3 sequences, with about 25% appearing a single time and 0.7% to 0.95% taken by the ten largest. The receptor comes from a human donor in good health. Some libraries in this study had Jurkat cell RNA spiked in. The sequenced material came from naive CD8+ T cells from blood, with Jurkat cell RNA spiked in. The subset was: FACS-sorted CD8+CD4-CCR7+CD45RA+ naive T cells. The chain employs TRBV18 and TRBJ1-1; 7 nucleotides line up with TRBD1. The CDR3 loop reads CASSPSKGQSNTEAFF. CDR3 DNA: TGTGCCAGCTCACCATCGAAGGGACAGTCTAACACTGAAGCTTTCTTT.